Sequencing of this T cell receptor (beta chain) was carried out in a study of cytomegalovirus exposure and HLA in healthy donors. Regarding the study as a whole: About 87% or about 30% of the time was how often most TCR beta V segments were productive, according to an earlier analysis. TCR association rates varied by HLA locus in a later analysis, with DRB1 highest and HLA-C lowest.

Donors were ostensibly healthy at sampling, although undocumented immune exposures were probable. Trimming shortened V by 10 bases and J by 6 bases, and 29 bases separated the two germline ends. The length of the CDR3 is 18 residues. Note on this clone: Its antigen is as yet unknown.

PCR primers comprised 60 Vbeta and 13 Jbeta primers. Sequenced by immunoSEQ multiplex PCR; TCRdb stores in-frame clones only, minus some. This sample carries 100,000 to 150,000 clones, with less than 2% going to the ten biggest clones. This sequence joins TRBV5-3 and TRBJ1-6, with D perhaps TRBD1 (5 bases). TRBV5-3 is treated as an ORF (open reading frame) with a function not yet certain. The sequencing input was PBMCs. The receptor comes from a woman in her forties in good health and CMV-seronegative. CDR3 sequence reads: CALTTGDPELYCNSPLHF. The CDR3 DNA is TGTGCCCTAACTACGGGGGACCCTGAGTTATATTGTAATTCACCCCTCCACTTT.